This entry concerns a single T cell receptor beta chain. No cognate antigen has been identified for it. Per-base qualities were not stored, and no clone one base away is much larger. From the cysteine up to the phenylalanine, the CDR3 has a length of 15 residues. The kept DNA is CDR3 alone, 45 bases in frame from the first base. At the junction V is shortened by 2 bases and J by 4 bases, with 12 bases in between. CDR1 and CDR2 were assigned from the germline V gene as MDHEN and SYDVKM. Enrolling through a virtual design, the prospective study's participants ranged in age from roughly 18 to 100 years and lived across 24 United States geographic areas. To assign participants to cohorts, the prospective study relied on clinical history that participants themselves reported in a screening survey and a study questionnaire. Exposed participants had been in contact with someone with a PCR-confirmed or clinician-diagnosed COVID-19 case within 2 weeks of study entry. In the prospective study, whole blood, serum and a nasopharyngeal or oropharyngeal swab were collected from each participant by mobile phlebotomists. Prospective study participants could optionally give additional blood draws and questionnaires over an approximately two-month period. Prospective study blood samples were shipped either frozen or at room temperature before DNA extraction.

The data were obtained in a study of blood T cell repertoires in COVID-19 (TCRdb year 2020). Looking at the study overall: The collaborator samples originated in the United States, Italy and Spain and spanned the acute and convalescent phases of COVID-19. Samples came from the ongoing ImmuneRACE study (first 160 participants) plus 1,254 subjects from 6 global collaborators. Subjects who had been exposed to COVID-19, were actively infected with it, or had recovered from it provided the deeply sampled blood TCRbeta repertoires that made up the dataset. A freely available public database, intended as a resource for researchers studying the immune response to SARS-CoV-2, is where the repertoires were released. The sample metadata nearly always contained a de-identified subject ID, COVID-19 status, age in years and sex. Where HLA class I and class II types were available, the types were taken from metadata supplied by the sample provider, not from assay-based typing. The material from the prospective study consisted of cDNA or gDNA derived from T cells, B-cell-depleted T cells, or PBMCs.

TCRbeta CDR3 regions were amplified from genomic DNA by means of the immunoSEQ Assay, a bias-controlled multiplex PCR. The paper's processing steps were these. Nucleated cell counts per sample were estimated from amplification of reference gene primers within the assay. To quantify the absolute abundance of each unique TCRbeta CDR3 rearrangement, sequence reads were collapsed and filtered. Productive Simpson clonality was computed per sample as the square root of Simpson's diversity index over productive rearrangements. As stored in TCRdb, this immuneACCESS dataset retains in-frame rearrangements with V and J assigned. A fraction of the clones does not appear; measured against another copy, unresolved V genes explain less than half of the discrepancy, and the remainder lacks a known reason. V and J calls and clone size are copied from that table; D and trimming were computed from the DNA. Present in this sample are fewer than 350,000 clones, approximately 91% of which were seen just once. The ten largest clones represent approximately 1% of the sample.

Overall study outcomes, separate from this receptor: The quantity of clinical and demographic metadata differed by source and by participant and was supplied without curation.

The receptor comes from a woman in her 30s who had been exposed to COVID-19. Sequenced material: PBMCs or T cells enriched from blood (not recorded which). The sequence joins TRBV28 to TRBJ1-5; a tentative D call is TRBD1 (5 bases match). The DNA is as follows: TGTGCCAGCAGTTTAGGGCGGCGGGGGAATCAGCCCCAGCATTTT. Translated, this is CASSLGRRGNQPQHF.